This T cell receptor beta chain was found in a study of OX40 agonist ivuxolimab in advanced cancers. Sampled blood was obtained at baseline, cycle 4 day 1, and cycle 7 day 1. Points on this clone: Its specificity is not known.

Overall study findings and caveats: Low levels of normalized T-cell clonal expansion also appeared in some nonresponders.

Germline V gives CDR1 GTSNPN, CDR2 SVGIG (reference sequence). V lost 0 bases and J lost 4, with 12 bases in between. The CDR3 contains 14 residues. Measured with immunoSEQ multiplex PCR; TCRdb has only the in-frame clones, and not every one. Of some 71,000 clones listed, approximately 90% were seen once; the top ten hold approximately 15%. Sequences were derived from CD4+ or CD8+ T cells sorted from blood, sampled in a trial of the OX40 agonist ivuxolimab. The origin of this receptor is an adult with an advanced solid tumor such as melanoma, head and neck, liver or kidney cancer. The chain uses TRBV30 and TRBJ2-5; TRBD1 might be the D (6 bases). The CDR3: CAWSVGRGGETQYF. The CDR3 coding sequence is TGTGCCTGGAGTGTTGGCAGGGGTGGAGAGACCCAGTACTTC.